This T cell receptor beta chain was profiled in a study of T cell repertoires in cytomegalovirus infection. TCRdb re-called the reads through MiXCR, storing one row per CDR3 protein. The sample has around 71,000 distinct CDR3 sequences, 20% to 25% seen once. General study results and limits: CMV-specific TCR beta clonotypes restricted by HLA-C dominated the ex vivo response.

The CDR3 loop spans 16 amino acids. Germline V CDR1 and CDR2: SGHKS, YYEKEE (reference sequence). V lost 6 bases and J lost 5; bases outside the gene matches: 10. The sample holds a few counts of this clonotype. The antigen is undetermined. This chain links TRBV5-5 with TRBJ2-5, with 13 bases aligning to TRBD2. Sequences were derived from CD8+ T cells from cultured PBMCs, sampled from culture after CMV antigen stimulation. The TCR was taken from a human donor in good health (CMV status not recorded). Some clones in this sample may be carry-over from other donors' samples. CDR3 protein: CASIPGLAGESETQYF. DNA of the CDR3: TGTGCCAGCATCCCCGGACTAGCGGGGGAGTCGGAGACCCAGTACTTC.